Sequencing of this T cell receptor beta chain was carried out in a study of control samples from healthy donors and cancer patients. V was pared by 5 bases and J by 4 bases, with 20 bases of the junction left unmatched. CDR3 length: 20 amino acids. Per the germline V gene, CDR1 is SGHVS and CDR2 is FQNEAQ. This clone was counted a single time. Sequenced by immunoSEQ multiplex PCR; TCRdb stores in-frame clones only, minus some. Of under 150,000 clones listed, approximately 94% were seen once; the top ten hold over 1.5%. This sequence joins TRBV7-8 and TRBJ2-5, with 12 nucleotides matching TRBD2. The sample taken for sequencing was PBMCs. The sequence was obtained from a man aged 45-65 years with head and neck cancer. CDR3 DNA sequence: TGTGCCAGCAGCCTTACGATTCCACGACTAGCGGGGGATAGGGGAGAGACCCAGTACTTC. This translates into CASSLTIPRLAGDRGETQYF.